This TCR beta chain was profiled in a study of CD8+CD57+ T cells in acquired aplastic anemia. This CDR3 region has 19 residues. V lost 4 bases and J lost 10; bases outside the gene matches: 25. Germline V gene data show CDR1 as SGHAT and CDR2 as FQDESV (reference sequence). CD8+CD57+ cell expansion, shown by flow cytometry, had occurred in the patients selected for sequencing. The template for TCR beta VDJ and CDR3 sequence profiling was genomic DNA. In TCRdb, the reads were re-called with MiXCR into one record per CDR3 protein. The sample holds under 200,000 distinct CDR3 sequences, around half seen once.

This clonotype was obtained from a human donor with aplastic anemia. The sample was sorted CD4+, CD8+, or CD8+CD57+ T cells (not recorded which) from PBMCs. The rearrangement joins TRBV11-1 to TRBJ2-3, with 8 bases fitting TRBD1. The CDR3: CASSYGPGGTGYVGRSQYF. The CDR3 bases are TGTGCCAGCAGCTATGGTCCCGGCGGGACAGGCTACGTGGGTCGCTCGCAGTATTTT.